The clone carrying this T cell receptor beta chain has a handful of counts. Its antigen is unidentified. Whereas donors were nominally healthy upon sampling, unrecorded immune exposures were probable. These data originate in a study of cytomegalovirus exposure and HLA in healthy donors. Study-wide results and caveats: Accurate prediction of most subjects' HLA-A and HLA-B alleles from TCR beta sequences was reported.

Researchers ran the PCR with 60 Vbeta and 13 Jbeta primers. Data came from immunoSEQ multiplex PCR; TCRdb stores just in-frame clones and leaves some out. The sample has approximately 140,000 clones, about 84% seen once. CDR1 SGDLS and CDR2 YYNGEE come from the germline V gene. This CDR3 has 15 amino acids. With 0 bases clipped from V and 5 bases from J, the junction kept 7 bases outside the gene matches. Sequencing was carried out using PBMCs. The chain joins TRBV9 to TRBJ2-7; 8 positions match TRBD2. This TCR derives from a woman aged 40 to 50 in good health and CMV-seropositive. CDR3 loop: CASSVGGLGGNEQYF. The DNA for the CDR3 is TGTGCCAGCAGCGTAGGGGGACTAGGGGGGAACGAGCAGTACTTC.